Presented here are 13 T cell receptor beta chains from one specimen sequenced in a study of control samples from healthy donors and cancer patients. Profiling relied on immunoSEQ multiplex PCR, and the TCRdb table lists in-frame clones only, not all of them. The sample consists of some 140,000 clones, roughly 89% of them appearing once. Sequencing input: blood. The source of these receptors is a young man in good health.

The chain couples TRBV23-1 to TRBJ1-2; D is ambiguous. TRBV23-1 is noted as an ORF with a role that remains uncertain. The ends were cut back, 4 bases at V and 2 bases at J, with 11 bases in the middle. CDR3 length: 14 residues. Here the CDR3 DNA reads TGCGCCAGCAGTCGACGGGTTACAAACTATGGCTACACCTTC. It specifies CASSRRVTNYGYTF.

The chain couples TRBV5-1 to TRBJ2-7; D might be TRBD2 (5 bases). This CDR3 is 14 amino acids long. Germline CDR1 SGHRS, CDR2 YFSETQ. Deletions cut 4 bases from V and 7 bases from J, with 18 bases between. This CDR3 reads CASSAGHPVGEQYF. CDR3 bases: TGCGCCAGCAGCGCGGGTCACCCCGTGGGGGAGCAGTACTTC.

The chain links TRBV28 to TRBJ2-3; TRBD2 matches 7 bases. The CDR3 extends over 15 amino acids. The V segment lost 9 bases and the J segment 0 bases; nucleotides outside the gene matches: 9. Germline V gene sequence: CDR1 MDHEN, CDR2 SYDVKM. The CDR3 loop reads CASRWGGTSTDTQYF. As DNA, the CDR3 is TGTGCCAGTAGATGGGGGGGGACTAGCACAGATACGCAGTATTTT.

This rearrangement joins TRBV7-9 to TRBJ1-4; D uncertain. This CDR3 is 14 amino acids long. The germline gives CDR1 SEHNR, CDR2 FQNEAQ (reference sequence). Trimming cost V 5 bases and J 8 bases, with 15 bases left between them. The CDR3 spells CASSDPMAQEKLFF. The CDR3 DNA is TGTGCCAGCAGCGATCCAATGGCGCAGGAAAAACTGTTTTTT.

The chain joins TRBV27 to TRBJ1-2; D not resolved. The CDR3 is 14 amino acids. V lost 0 bases, J lost 3 bases, and 8 bases lay in between. Germline V gene data show CDR1 as MNHEY and CDR2 as SMNVEV (reference sequence). The CDR3 sequence: CASSLSPNYYGYTF. The CDR3 DNA reads as TGTGCCAGCAGTTTATCTCCGAATTACTATGGCTACACCTTC.

The sample holds one count of this clone. Other DNA sequences of this sample code for an identical CDR3. The chain carries TRBV3-1 (or the pseudogene TRBV3-2) and TRBJ1-3; the D gene is possibly TRBD1 (5 bases). The V end was cut by 0 bases, the J end by 2 bases, with 8 bases between. The CDR3 totals 15 residues. Per germline, CDR1 LGHDT and CDR2 YNNKEL (reference sequence). The CDR3 coding sequence is TGTGCCAGCAGCCAAGATGCGGGGGCTGGAAACACCATATATTTT. Translating it yields CASSQDAGAGNTIYF.

The V call is TRBV6-1, the J call TRBJ1-1, with D perhaps TRBD1 (5 bases). CDR3 length: 14 amino acids. V lost 1 base, J lost 0 bases, and 6 bases lay in between. Germline CDR1 reads MNHNS; CDR2 reads SASEGT. The CDR3 nucleotides are TGTGCCAGCAGTGAAGGGGGCATGAACACTGAAGCTTTCTTT. It encodes CASSEGGMNTEAFF.

The V and J genes are TRBV7-2 and TRBJ1-2; D unclear. The CDR3 runs to 17 residues. Germline V gene lookup returns CDR1 SGHTA and CDR2 FQGNSA. The ends were cut back, 5 bases at V and 1 base at J, with 20 bases in the middle. This CDR3 reads CASSGRVLADGNYGYTF. As DNA, the CDR3 is TGTGCCAGCAGCGGTCGGGTTTTGGCCGACGGTAACTATGGCTACACCTTC. The variable domain in full, with the rest retrieved from reference TRBV7-2 and TRBJ1-2, is GAGVSQSPSNKVTEKGKDVELRCDPISGHTALYWYRQSLGQGLEFLIYFQGNSAPDKSGLPSDRFSAERTGGSVSTLTIQRTQQEDSAVYLCASSGRVLADGNYGYTFGSGTRLTVV.

The V call is TRBV11-3, the J call TRBJ2-3; 10 bases fit TRBD2. V shed 5 bases, J shed 3 bases, and the junction held 8 bases outside the gene matches. This CDR3 is built from 16 residues. CDR1 is SGHNT and CDR2 is YENEEA in the germline V gene. The CDR3 DNA reads as TGTGCCAGCAGCCGCTTGGCTAGCGGGAGTACAGATACGCAGTATTTT. Translation: CASSRLASGSTDTQYF.

The chain is built from TRBV19 and TRBJ2-3, with 7 bases identical to TRBD2. CDR3 length: 15 residues. The V gene end was trimmed by 6 bases and the J gene end by 7 bases; junction bases not matched to a gene: 13. Germline V gene sequence: CDR1 LNHDA, CDR2 SQIVND (reference sequence). In nucleotides, the CDR3 is TGTGCCAGTAGCCCTCTGGGGGGGAGAGGAAATACGCAGTATTTT. Protein product: CASSPLGGRGNTQYF.

This clone was seen only once. The J gene is TRBJ2-3, the V gene TRBV10-3, with 7 bases that match TRBD2. Per germline, CDR1 ENHRY and CDR2 SYGVKD. V lost 6 bases and J lost 3; bases outside the gene matches: 12. The CDR3 is made up of 16 amino acids. As DNA, the CDR3 is TGTGCCATCAGGCGCTTCGCGGGAGAAAAAACAGATACGCAGTATTTT. It encodes CAIRRFAGEKTDTQYF.

The chain recombines TRBV4-2 with TRBJ1-5; D is possibly TRBD1 (6 bases). The ends were cut back, 0 bases at V and 5 bases at J, with 11 bases in the middle. The length of the CDR3 is 15 residues. Germline V gives CDR1 LGHNA, CDR2 YNFKEQ. The CDR3 DNA follows: TGTGCCAGCAGCCAAGATTCAGGGGCCCATCAGCCCCAGCATTTT. This translates into CASSQDSGAHQPQHF.

The rearrangement links TRBV28 to TRBJ2-3; D unclear. CDR1 and CDR2 from the germline V gene are MDHEN and SYDVKM. The V gene lost 8 bases and the J gene lost 5 bases, with 11 bases spanning the gap. The CDR3 extends over 12 amino acids. CDR3 protein: CASWRLGDTQYF. CDR3 in DNA: TGTGCCAGCTGGAGATTGGGAGATACGCAGTATTTT.